The clone carrying this T cell receptor (beta chain) was observed once. Per the germline V gene, CDR1 is MDHEN and CDR2 is SYDVKM. V was pared by 4 bases and J by 2 bases, with 7 bases of the junction left unmatched. The CDR3 consists of 16 residues. The protocol was immunoSEQ multiplex PCR, while the TCRdb copy is restricted to in-frame clones and leaves out a portion. This sample has over 50,000 clones, with around 80% found just once. Analyses pooled second doses at about 4 or about 12 weeks. The data were obtained in a study of T cell responses to AZD1222 COVID-19 vaccine. The V call is TRBV28, the J call TRBJ2-7, with 11 bases aligning to TRBD1. The TCR originated in an adult who received the AZD1222 COVID-19 vaccine. The specimen comprised peripheral blood, sampled 28 days after the second AZD1222 dose. The CDR3: CASSSQPGQGAYEQYF. The CDR3 nucleotides read TGTGCCAGCAGTTCACAACCGGGACAGGGGGCCTACGAGCAGTACTTC.